The source of this T cell receptor beta chain is a study of monozygotic twins with inflammatory bowel disease. The study, taken as a whole, reports: Patient repertoires may carry noise from differing immunosuppressive treatments.

TCRdb re-called the 5' RACE reads; one entry per CDR3 protein, DNA not given. Its clone listing holds around 100,000 distinct CDR3 sequences. In germline, CDR1 is SGHRS, CDR2 YFSETQ. This CDR3 comprises 15 residues. Points on this clonotype: Antigen specificity is unknown.

The receptor was isolated from a human donor with ulcerative colitis or Crohn's disease, or a healthy co-twin of an affected twin (not recorded which). The V call is TRBV5-1, the J call TRBJ1-5; TCRdb designates TRBD1, a call that cannot be tested without DNA. Sequenced sample: blood. CDR3 sequence: CASSYGTGNNQPQHF.